This T cell receptor beta chain came from a study of persistence of HIV-infected CD4 T cells. The wider study: Antigen stimulation activated a lower proportion of cells, more of them memory, than anti-CD3/anti-CD28 stimulation. Notes on the study in general: Antigen-responding cells were enriched for degenerate expanded CDR3beta sequences. TCR oligoclonality correlated with proviral oligoclonality in the same sorted populations.

Germline loops: CDR1 MGHRA, CDR2 YSYEKL. V lost 7 bases and J lost 7, with 20 bases in between. The CDR3 has 16 residues. Comments on this clone: The antigen remains undetermined.

Sequencing used immunoSEQ version 4 in survey mode. Sequencing used immunoSEQ multiplex PCR; TCRdb keeps in-frame clones, though not all of them. The sample has roughly 35,000 clones; roughly 86% are singletons. Cells were stimulated nonspecifically with anti-CD3/anti-CD28 magnetic beads. CD4+ T cells upregulating both CD40 ligand and CD69 were sorted as responding cells. CD8+ T cells were removed from PBMCs prior to stimulation. J is TRBJ1-6 and V is TRBV4-1; D perhaps matches TRBD1 (6 bases). The clonotype originates from an adult man with HIV who was CMV-seropositive. Here the sequenced sample was CD4+ T cells sorted from PBMCs after approximately 19-hour stimulation, taken from a patient who received antiretroviral therapy. The DNA of the CDR3 is TGCGCCAGCAAGGACCTACAGGGAGGAGAGAATTCACCCCTCCACTTT. Its protein product is CASKDLQGGENSPLHF.